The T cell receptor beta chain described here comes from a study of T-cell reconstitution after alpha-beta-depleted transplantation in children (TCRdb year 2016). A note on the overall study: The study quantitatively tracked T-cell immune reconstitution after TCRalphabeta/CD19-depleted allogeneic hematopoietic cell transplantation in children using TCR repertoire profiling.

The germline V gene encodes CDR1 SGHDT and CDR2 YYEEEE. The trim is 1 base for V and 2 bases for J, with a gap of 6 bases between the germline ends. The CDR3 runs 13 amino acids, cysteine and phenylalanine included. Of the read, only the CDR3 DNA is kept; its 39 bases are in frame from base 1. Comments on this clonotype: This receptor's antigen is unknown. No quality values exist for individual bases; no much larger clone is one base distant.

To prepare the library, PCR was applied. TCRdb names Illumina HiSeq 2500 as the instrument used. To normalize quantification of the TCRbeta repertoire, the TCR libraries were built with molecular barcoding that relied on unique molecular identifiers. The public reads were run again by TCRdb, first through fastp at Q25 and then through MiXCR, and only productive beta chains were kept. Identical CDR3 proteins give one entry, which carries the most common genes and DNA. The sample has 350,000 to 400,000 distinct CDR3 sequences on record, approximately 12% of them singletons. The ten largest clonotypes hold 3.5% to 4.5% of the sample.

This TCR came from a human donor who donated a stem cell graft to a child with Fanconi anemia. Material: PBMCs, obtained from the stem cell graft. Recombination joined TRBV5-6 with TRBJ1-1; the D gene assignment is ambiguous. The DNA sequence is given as TGTGCCAGCAGCTTGATTTTCAACACTGAAGCTTTCTTT. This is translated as CASSLIFNTEAFF.